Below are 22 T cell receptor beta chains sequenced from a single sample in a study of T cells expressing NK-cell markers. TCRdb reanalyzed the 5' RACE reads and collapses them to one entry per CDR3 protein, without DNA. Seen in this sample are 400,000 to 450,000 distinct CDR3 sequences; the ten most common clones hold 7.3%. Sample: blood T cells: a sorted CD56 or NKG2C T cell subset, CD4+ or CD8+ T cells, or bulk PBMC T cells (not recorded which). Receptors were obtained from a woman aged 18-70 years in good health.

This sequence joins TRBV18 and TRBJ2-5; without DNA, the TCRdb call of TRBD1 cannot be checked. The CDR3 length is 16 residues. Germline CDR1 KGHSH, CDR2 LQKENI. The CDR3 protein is CASAPVLNRIQETQYF. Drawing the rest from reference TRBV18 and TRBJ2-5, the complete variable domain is NAGVMQNPRHLVRRRGQEARLRCSPMKGHSHVYWYRQLPEEGLKFMVYLQKENIIDESGMPKERFSAEFPKEGPSILRIQQVVRGDSAAYFCASAPVLNRIQETQYFGPGTRLLVL.

The chain's CDR3 is CASSRSIPGFSGNTIYF. The chain combines TRBV6-1 with TRBJ1-3; checking the TCRdb D call of TRBD1 is not possible without DNA. Germline V gene data show CDR1 as MNHNS and CDR2 as SASEGT. This CDR3 is built from 17 residues.

CDR3 loop: CASSPQRERYNEQFF. V gene TRBV18 combines with J gene TRBJ2-1; there is no DNA to check the TCRdb D call of TRBD2. CDR3 size: 15 residues. Per the germline V gene, CDR1 is KGHSH and CDR2 is LQKENI.

CDR3 protein: CASSRDLQDTQYF. The rearrangement uses TRBV3-1 and TRBJ2-3; without DNA, the TCRdb call of TRBD1 cannot be checked. Germline CDR1 is LGHDT and CDR2 is YNNKEL (reference sequence). This CDR3 region has 13 residues.

The CDR3 protein is CASSLGRKLAAEQFF. The rearrangement joins TRBV13 to TRBJ2-1; without DNA, the TCRdb call of TRBD2 cannot be checked. This CDR3 comprises 15 residues. Germline CDR1 PRHDT, CDR2 FYEKMQ (reference sequence).

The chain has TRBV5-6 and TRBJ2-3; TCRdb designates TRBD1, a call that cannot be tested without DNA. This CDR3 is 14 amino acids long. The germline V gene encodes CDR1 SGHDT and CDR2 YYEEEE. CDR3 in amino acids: CASSLLQGSDTQYF.

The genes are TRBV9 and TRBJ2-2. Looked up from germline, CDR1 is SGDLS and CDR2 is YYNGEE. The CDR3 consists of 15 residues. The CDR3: CASSVLAGEPGELFF.

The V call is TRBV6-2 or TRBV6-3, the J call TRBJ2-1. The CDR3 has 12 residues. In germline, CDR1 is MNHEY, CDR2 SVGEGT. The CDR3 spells CASSYSRNEQFF.

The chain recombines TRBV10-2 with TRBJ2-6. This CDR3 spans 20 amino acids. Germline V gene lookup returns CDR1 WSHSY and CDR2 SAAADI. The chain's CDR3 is CASRETQKQTVASGANVLTF.

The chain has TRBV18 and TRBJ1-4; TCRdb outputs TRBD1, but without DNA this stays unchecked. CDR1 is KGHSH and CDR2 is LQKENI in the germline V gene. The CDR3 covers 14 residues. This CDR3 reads CASSRGQGGEKLFF.

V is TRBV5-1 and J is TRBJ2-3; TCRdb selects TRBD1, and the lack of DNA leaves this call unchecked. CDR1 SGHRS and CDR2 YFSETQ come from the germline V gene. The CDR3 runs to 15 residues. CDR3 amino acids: CASTADRGSTDTQYF.

The CDR3 spells CASSRDWGGSLNEQFF. V usage is TRBV14 and J usage is TRBJ2-1; the TRBD2 assignment by TCRdb is unverifiable without DNA. The germline V gene has CDR1 SGHDN and CDR2 FVKESK. The length of the CDR3 is 16 residues.

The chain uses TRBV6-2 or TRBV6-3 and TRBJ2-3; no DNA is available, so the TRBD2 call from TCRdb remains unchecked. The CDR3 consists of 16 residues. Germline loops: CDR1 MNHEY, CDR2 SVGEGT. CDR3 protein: CASSDQAGVGTDTQYF.

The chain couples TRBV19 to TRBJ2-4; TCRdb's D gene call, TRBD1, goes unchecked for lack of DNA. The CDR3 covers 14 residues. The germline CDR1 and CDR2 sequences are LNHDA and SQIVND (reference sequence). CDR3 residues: CAKRPGTGMNIQYF.

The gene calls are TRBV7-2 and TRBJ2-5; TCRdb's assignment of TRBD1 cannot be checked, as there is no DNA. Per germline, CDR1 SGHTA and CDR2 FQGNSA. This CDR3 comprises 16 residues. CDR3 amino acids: CASSSSAGTAKETQYF.

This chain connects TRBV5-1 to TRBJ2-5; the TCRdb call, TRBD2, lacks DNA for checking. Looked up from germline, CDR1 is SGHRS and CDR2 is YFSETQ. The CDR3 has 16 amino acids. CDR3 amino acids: CASSWTTSGGQETQYF.

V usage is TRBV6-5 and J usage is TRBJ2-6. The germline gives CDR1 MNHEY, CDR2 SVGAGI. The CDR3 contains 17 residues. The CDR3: CASSYSIGGSGANVLTF.

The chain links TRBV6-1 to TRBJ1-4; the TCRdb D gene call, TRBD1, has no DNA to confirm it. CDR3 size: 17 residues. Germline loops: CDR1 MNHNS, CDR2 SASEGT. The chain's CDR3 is CASSVAPRRDPNEKLFF.

CDR3 protein: CASSYDGGSYNEQFF. This rearrangement joins TRBV6-5 to TRBJ2-1; TCRdb picks TRBD2, but there is no DNA to check that call. Germline assignment: CDR1 MNHEY and CDR2 SVGAGI. This CDR3 has 15 residues.

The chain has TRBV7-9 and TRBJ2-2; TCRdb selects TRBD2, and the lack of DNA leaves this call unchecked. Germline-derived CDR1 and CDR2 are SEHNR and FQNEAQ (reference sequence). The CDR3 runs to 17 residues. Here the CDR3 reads CASSHPMTSGIGRELYF.

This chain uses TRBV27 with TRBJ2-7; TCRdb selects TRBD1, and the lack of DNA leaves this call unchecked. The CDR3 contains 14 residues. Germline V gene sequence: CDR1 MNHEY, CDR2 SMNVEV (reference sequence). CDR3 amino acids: CASSPRGQSYEQYF.

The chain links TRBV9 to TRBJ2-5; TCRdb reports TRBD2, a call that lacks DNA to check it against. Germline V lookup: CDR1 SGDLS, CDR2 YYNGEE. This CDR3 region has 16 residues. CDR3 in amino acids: CASSGIAGGREETQYF.